These 20 T cell receptor beta chains share one sample of origin, sequenced in a study of blood T cells in healthy people across ages. Combining a sample-barcoded 5' primer with a J-beta primer mix, a second PCR ran for roughly 7 to 11 cycles. MiXCR, run by TCRdb on the 5' RACE reads, gives a single entry per CDR3 protein. Of 550,000 to 700,000 distinct CDR3 sequences listed, 27% are singletons. Sequencing input: blood. The source is a woman in her 70s in good health.

This clonotype came up a few times. The CDR3 coding sequence is TGCAGTGCTCCAGAGACGGACACTTACACTGAAGCTTTCTTT. Translated, it gives CSAPETDTYTEAFF. The gene calls are TRBV20-1 and TRBJ1-1; possible D gene TRBD1, 5 bases. With 5 bases removed from V and 3 bases from J, the gap between germline ends came to 16 bases. This CDR3 has 14 residues. CDR1 and CDR2 (germline): DFQATT, SNEGSKA (reference sequence).

This clonotype was found many times. V is TRBV13 and J is TRBJ2-5; D might be TRBD1 or TRBD2, each matching 6 bases. Trimming took 0 bases from V and 7 from J, leaving 12 bases between them. In germline, CDR1 is PRHDT, CDR2 FYEKMQ (reference sequence). The CDR3 runs to 14 residues. The CDR3 region has the DNA TGTGCCAGCAGCTTAGGTCCGGGGGCGGCGACCCAGTACTTC. It is translated as CASSLGPGAATQYF.

This clonotype was counted between two and nine times. At one end the junction does not follow the germline gene, possibly because of a read error. CDR3 in amino acids: CAGSRTGTDDNEKLFF. CDR3 nucleotides: TGTGCCGGCTCACGTACCGGTACGGATGATAATGAAAAACTGTTTTTT. This rearrangement joins TRBV18 to TRBJ1-4; D is ambiguous. The CDR3 covers 16 residues. The V gene's germline CDR1 is KGHSH and CDR2 LQKENI.

This clonotype came up a few times. J is TRBJ2-6 and V is TRBV6-2 or TRBV6-3; TRBD1 is a possible D gene (6 bases). The CDR3 loop spans 16 amino acids. Germline lookup yields CDR1 MNHEY and CDR2 SVGEGT. V lost 2 bases, J lost 1 base, and 9 bases lay in between. The CDR3 nucleotides read TGTGCCAGCAGTTACACAGGGCGATCTGGGGCCAACGTCCTGACTTTC. It is translated as CASSYTGRSGANVLTF.

This clonotype was picked up a small number of times. The V and J genes are TRBV18 and TRBJ1-3, with no clear D. This CDR3 has 15 amino acids. Deletions cut 1 base from V and 0 bases from J, with 7 bases between. Per the germline V gene, CDR1 is KGHSH and CDR2 is LQKENI. The CDR3 bases are TGTGCCAGCTCACCACAGGGCGGCTCTGGAAACACCATATATTTT. Translating it yields CASSPQGGSGNTIYF.

The rearrangement links TRBV6-2 or TRBV6-3 to TRBJ1-5; 8 positions agree with TRBD1. V lost 2 bases and J lost 2; bases outside the gene matches: 11. The germline V gene encodes CDR1 MNHEY and CDR2 SVGEGT. The CDR3 totals 18 residues. CDR3 DNA: TGTGCCAGCAGTTACCATGGCAGGGGGCTATTGGGCAATCAGCCCCAGCATTTT. As protein: CASSYHGRGLLGNQPQHF.

The chain has TRBV29-1 and TRBJ1-2; 7 nucleotides align to TRBD1. Trimming at V came to 4 bases and at J to 4 bases, leaving 9 bases not matched to a gene. The CDR3 totals 14 residues. CDR1 SQVTM and CDR2 ANQGSEA come from the germline V gene. CDR3 nucleotide sequence: TGCAGCGTTGGGGAGCGGGGGACAGCCTATGGCTACACCTTC. This translates into CSVGERGTAYGYTF.

The chain combines TRBV3-1 with TRBJ2-5, with 11 bases fitting TRBD2. The assigned J gene may be wrong: the sequence end matches TRBJ2-1 better. This CDR3 has 16 amino acids. The V gene's germline CDR1 is LGHDT and CDR2 YNNKEL (reference sequence). The CDR3 protein is CASSQGTGTSGREQFF. The CDR3 DNA is TGTGCCAGCAGCCAGGGTACCGGGACTAGCGGTAGAGAGCAGTTCTTC.

The chain is built from TRBV5-1 and TRBJ2-3; D remains ambiguous. Per the germline V gene, CDR1 is SGHRS and CDR2 is YFSETQ. V lost 2 bases and J 2 bases, leaving 12 bases between the germline ends. The CDR3 covers 15 residues. The CDR3 DNA reads TGCGCCAGCAGCTTACCGCGTTCAAACACAGATACGCAGTATTTT. It is translated as CASSLPRSNTDTQYF.

Of note for this clonotype: One end of the junction is discordant with germline, which a read error may explain. The rearrangement links TRBV11-1 to TRBJ2-2; 7 nucleotides line up with TRBD2. CDR3 length: 14 residues. Germline values: CDR1 SGHAT, CDR2 FQDESV (reference sequence). The CDR3 nucleotides read TGTGCCAGCAGTTCCGGACTAGTTTCCGGGGAGCTGGTTTTT. Translated, it gives CASSSGLVSGELVF. The variable domain in full, with the rest retrieved from reference TRBV11-1 and TRBJ2-2, is EAEVAQSPRYKITEKSQAVAFWCDPISGHATLYWYRQILGQGPELLVQFQDESVVDDSQLPKDRFSAERLKGVDSTLKIQPAELGDSAMYLCASSSGLVSGELVFGEGSRLTVL.

This clonotype has only a few counts. The chain recombines TRBV20-1 with TRBJ1-1; weak D call: TRBD1 (5 bases). This CDR3 has 12 amino acids. The V gene's germline CDR1 is DFQATT and CDR2 SNEGSKA (reference sequence). The V and J ends lost 5 bases and 1 base respectively, with 8 bases between them. CDR3: CSAFDRNTEAFF. CDR3 DNA: TGCAGTGCTTTCGACAGGAACACTGAAGCTTTCTTT.

This rearrangement joins TRBV20-1 to TRBJ2-5; 7 bases match TRBD2. Germline V gives CDR1 DFQATT, CDR2 SNEGSKA (reference sequence). The CDR3 has 16 residues. J gave up 5 bases and V 1 base, and 13 bases lay outside the gene matches. CDR3 nucleotides: TGCAGTGCTAGAGGGCTGAAGCGGGGCTTGTCTGAGACCCAGTACTTC. Its translation is CSARGLKRGLSETQYF.

This clonotype occurred a few times. This chain links TRBV5-1 with TRBJ1-2; TRBD1 agrees at 7 bases. Germline values: CDR1 SGHRS, CDR2 YFSETQ. Trimming removed 4 bases from V and 0 bases from J; junction bases left unmatched: 9. The CDR3 contains 16 residues. The CDR3 reads CASSPQGVASNYGYTF. The CDR3 DNA is TGCGCCAGCAGCCCCCAGGGGGTGGCTTCTAACTATGGCTACACCTTC.

This clonotype has only a few counts. The J gene is TRBJ2-1, the V gene TRBV4-3; no reliable D call. V was cut by 4 bases and J by 4 bases, with 8 bases left in between. The CDR3 is 13 residues long. Germline V gene sequence: CDR1 LGHNA, CDR2 YSLEER. CDR3 loop: CASSRTQYNEQFF. The CDR3, as DNA: TGCGCCAGCAGCCGAACCCAGTACAATGAGCAGTTCTTC.

This clonotype was observed a handful of times. The chain combines TRBV12-3 or TRBV12-4 with TRBJ1-6; 7 bases map to TRBD1. The CDR3 is 15 amino acids. V trimming: 3 bases; J trimming: 7 bases; junction bases outside the gene matches: 6. CDR3 residues: CASSFQGGSNSPLHF. The DNA of the CDR3 is TGTGCCAGCAGTTTTCAAGGGGGCTCAAATTCACCCCTCCACTTT.

This clonotype was observed a few times. The rearrangement uses TRBV24-1 and TRBJ2-5, with 8 bases fitting TRBD1. Losses at the gene ends were 7 bases for V and 2 bases for J; bases not matched to a gene: 2. CDR1 is KGHDR, CDR2 SFDVKD, per germline. The CDR3 has 13 amino acids. The CDR3 DNA is TGTGCCACCAGCAGGACAGGGCAAGAGACCCAGTACTTC. As protein: CATSRTGQETQYF.

This clonotype was recorded only once. V usage is TRBV7-9 and J usage is TRBJ2-7; D unresolved. The germline CDR1 and CDR2 sequences are SEHNR and FQNEAQ (reference sequence). V was cut by 4 bases and J by 5 bases, with 21 bases left in between. CDR3 size: 16 residues. CDR3 sequence reads: CASSSRVGYGGNEQYF. The CDR3 DNA reads as TGTGCCAGCAGCTCCCGGGTTGGATACGGCGGAAACGAGCAGTACTTC.

This clonotype was observed at least ten times. The chain couples TRBV24-1 to TRBJ1-4, with D possibly TRBD1 on 6 matching bases. From germline, CDR1 is KGHDR and CDR2 SFDVKD. The V end was cut by 3 bases, the J end by 5 bases, with 15 bases between. The CDR3 covers 16 residues. The CDR3 DNA is TGTGCCACCAGTGATGCGGCGACAGGCTCCAATGAAAAACTGTTTTTT. Its translation: CATSDAATGSNEKLFF.

V is TRBV3-1 and J is TRBJ2-1, with D tentatively TRBD2 (5 bases). Per the germline V gene, CDR1 is LGHDT and CDR2 is YNNKEL (reference sequence). This CDR3 spans 16 amino acids. Trimming shortened V by 8 bases and J by 7 bases, and 24 bases separated the two germline ends. In DNA, the CDR3 is TGTGCCAGCGGAGCTAGCCCGCAGATTTTAAGGAATGAGCAGTTCTTC. It encodes CASGASPQILRNEQFF.

The rearrangement links TRBV29-1 to TRBJ1-1, with D tentatively TRBD1 (5 bases). Germline V lookup: CDR1 SQVTM, CDR2 ANQGSEA. This CDR3 is built from 11 residues. The CDR3 region is CRSAGITEAFF. The DNA for the CDR3 is TGCAGATCGGCAGGGATCACTGAAGCTTTCTTT.